This T cell receptor beta chain derives from a study of T cell changes during pregnancy in multiple sclerosis. The table came from immunoSEQ multiplex PCR; TCRdb's copy has only in-frame clones and leaves some out. Of under 40,000 clones listed, about 90% are singletons. Germline V CDR1 and CDR2: SGHRS, YFSETQ. V was shortened by 4 bases and J by 0 bases, with 18 bases between the two germline ends. The CDR3 sequence is 17 residues long. The genes are TRBV5-1 and TRBJ2-3, with TRBD2 as a possible D gene (6 bases). The sample in question was CD4+ T cells from peripheral blood mononuclear cells, obtained in the third trimester of pregnancy. The clonotype was recovered from a female donor in good health, enrolled as a control in a pregnancy study. In DNA, the CDR3 is TGCGCCAGCAGCCCGGAACCCCTAGCGACTAGCACAGATACGCAGTATTTT. Its translation: CASSPEPLATSTDTQYF.